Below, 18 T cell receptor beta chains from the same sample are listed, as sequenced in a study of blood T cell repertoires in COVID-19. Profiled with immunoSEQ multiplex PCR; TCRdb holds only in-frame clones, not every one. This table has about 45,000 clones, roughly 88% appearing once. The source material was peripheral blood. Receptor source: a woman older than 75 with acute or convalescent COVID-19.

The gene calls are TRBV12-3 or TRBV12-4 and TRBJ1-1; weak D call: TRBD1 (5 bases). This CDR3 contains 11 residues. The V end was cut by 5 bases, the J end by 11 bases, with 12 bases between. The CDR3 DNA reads TGTGCCAGCAGTCCCCGGGACTCGGCTTTCTTT. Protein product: CASSPRDSAFF.

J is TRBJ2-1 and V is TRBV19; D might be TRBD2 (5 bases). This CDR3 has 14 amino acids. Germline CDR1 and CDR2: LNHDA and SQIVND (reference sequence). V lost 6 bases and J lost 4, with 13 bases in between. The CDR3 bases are TGTGCCAGTAGCGGATCGGACTCGTACAATGAGCAGTTCTTC. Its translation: CASSGSDSYNEQFF.

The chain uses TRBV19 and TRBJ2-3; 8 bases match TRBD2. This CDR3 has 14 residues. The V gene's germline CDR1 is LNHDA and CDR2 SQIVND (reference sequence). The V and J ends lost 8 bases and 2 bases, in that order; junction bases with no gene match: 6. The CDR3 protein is CASWSGGPTDTQYF. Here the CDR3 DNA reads TGTGCCAGTTGGAGCGGGGGACCCACAGATACGCAGTATTTT. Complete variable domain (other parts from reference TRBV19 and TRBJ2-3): DGGITQSPKYLFRKEGQNVTLSCEQNLNHDAMYWYRQDPGQGLRLIYYSQIVNDFQKGDIAEGYSVSREKKESFPLTVTSAQKNPTAFYLCASWSGGPTDTQYFGPGTRLTVL.

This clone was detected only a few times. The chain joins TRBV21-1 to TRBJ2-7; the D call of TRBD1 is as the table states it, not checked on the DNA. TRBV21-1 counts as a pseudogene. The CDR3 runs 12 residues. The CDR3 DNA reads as TGTGCCAGAAGACAGGGTCACTACGAGCAGTACTTC. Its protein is CARRQGHYEQYF.

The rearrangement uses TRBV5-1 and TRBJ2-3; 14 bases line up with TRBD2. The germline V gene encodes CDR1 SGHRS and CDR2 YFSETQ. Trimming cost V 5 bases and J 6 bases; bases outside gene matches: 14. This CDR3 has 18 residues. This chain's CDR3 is CASSGSSGLAGVTDTQYF. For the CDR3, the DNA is TGCGCCAGCAGTGGGTCTTCGGGACTAGCGGGAGTGACGGATACGCAGTATTTT.

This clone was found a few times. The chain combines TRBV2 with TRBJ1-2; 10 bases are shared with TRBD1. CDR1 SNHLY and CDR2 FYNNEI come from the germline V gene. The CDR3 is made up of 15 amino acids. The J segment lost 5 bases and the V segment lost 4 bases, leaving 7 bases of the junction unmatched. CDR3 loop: CASSARGGQGYGYTF. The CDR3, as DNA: TGTGCCAGCAGTGCGAGAGGGGGACAGGGGTATGGCTACACCTTC.

CDR3 residues: CASSQEGAYNEQFF. The CDR3 DNA reads as TGTGCCAGCAGCCAGGAGGGGGCATACAATGAGCAGTTCTTC. The chain couples TRBV4-2 to TRBJ2-1; maybe TRBD1 (7 bases). Germline CDR1 reads LGHNA; CDR2 reads YNFKEQ. The V and J ends lost 3 bases and 4 bases respectively, with 10 bases between them. CDR3 length: 14 residues.

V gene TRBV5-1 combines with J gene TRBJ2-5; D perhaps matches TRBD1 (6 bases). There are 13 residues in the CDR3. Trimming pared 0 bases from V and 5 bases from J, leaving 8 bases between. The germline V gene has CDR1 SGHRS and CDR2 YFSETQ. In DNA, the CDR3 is TGCGCCAGCAGCTTGGGCCAGGGGGAGACCCAGTACTTC. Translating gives CASSLGQGETQYF.

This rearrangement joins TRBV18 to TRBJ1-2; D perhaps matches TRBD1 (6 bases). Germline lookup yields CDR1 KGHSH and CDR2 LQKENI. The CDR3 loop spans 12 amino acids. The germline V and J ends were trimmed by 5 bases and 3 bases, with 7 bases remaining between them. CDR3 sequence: CASSNRDYGYTF. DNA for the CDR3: TGTGCCAGCTCAAACAGGGACTATGGCTACACCTTC.

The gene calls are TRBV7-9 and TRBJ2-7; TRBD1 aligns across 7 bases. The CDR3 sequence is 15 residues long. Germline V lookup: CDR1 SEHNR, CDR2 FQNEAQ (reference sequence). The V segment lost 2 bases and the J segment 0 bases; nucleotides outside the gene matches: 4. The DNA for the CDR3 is TGTGCCAGCAGCTTATCCGGGACAGTCTCCTACGAGCAGTACTTC. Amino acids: CASSLSGTVSYEQYF.

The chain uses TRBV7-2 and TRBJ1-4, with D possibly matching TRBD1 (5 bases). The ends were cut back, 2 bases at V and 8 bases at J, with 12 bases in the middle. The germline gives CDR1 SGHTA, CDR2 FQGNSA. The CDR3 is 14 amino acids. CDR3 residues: CASSLQGGREKLFF. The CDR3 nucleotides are TGTGCCAGCAGCTTACAGGGCGGTCGGGAAAAACTGTTTTTT.

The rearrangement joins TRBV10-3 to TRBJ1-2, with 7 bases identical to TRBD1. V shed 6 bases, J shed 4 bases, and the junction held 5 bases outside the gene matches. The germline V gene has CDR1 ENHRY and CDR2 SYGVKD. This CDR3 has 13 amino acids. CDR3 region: CAIRGDRAYGYTF. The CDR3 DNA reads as TGTGCCATCAGGGGGGACAGAGCCTATGGCTACACCTTC.

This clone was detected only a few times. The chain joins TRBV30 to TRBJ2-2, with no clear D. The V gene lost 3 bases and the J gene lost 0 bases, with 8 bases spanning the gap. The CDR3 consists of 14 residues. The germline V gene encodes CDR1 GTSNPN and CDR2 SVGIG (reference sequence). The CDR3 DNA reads TGTGCCTGGAGCGCTCTACCGAACACCGGGGAGCTGTTTTTT. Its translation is CAWSALPNTGELFF.

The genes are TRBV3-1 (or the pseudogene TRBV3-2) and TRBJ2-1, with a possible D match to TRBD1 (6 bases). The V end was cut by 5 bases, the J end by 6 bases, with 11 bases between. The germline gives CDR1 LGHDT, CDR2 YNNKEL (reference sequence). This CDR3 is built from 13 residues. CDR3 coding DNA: TGTGCCAGCAGCTACTCAGGGGCCAATGAGCAGTTCTTC. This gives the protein CASSYSGANEQFF.

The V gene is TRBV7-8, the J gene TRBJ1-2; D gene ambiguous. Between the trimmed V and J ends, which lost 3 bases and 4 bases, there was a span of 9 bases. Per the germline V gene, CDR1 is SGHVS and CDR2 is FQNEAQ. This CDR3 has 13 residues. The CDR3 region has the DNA TGTGCCAGCAGCTTGAAAACCGGCTATGGCTACACCTTC. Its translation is CASSLKTGYGYTF. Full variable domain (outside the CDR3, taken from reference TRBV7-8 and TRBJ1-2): GAGVSQSPRYKVAKRGQDVALRCDPISGHVSLFWYQQALGQGPEFLTYFQNEAQLDKSGLPSDRFFAERPEGSVSTLKIQRTQQEDSAVYLCASSLKTGYGYTFGSGTRLTVV.

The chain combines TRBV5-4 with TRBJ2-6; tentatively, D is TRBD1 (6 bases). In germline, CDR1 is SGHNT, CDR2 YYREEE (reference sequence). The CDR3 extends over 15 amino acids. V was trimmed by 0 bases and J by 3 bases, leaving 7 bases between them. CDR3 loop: CASSLGGLGANVLTF. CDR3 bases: TGTGCCAGCAGCTTGGGGGGGCTTGGGGCCAACGTCCTGACTTTC. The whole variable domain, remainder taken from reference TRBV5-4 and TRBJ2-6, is ETGVTQSPTHLIKTRGQQVTLRCSSQSGHNTVSWYQQALGQGPQFIFQYYREEENGRGNFPPRFSGLQFPNYSSELNVNALELDDSALYLCASSLGGLGANVLTFGAGSRLTVL.

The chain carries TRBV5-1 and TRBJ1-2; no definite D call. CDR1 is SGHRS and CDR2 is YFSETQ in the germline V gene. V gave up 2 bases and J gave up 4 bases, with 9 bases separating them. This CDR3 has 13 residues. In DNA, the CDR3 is TGCGCCAGCAGCTTAAATCTTCGCTATGGCTACACCTTC. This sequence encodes CASSLNLRYGYTF.

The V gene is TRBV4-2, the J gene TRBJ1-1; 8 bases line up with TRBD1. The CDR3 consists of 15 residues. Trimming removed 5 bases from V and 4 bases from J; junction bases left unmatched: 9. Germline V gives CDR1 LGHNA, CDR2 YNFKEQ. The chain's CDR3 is CASSDRGALGTEAFF. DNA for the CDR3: TGTGCCAGCAGCGACAGGGGCGCGCTGGGCACTGAAGCTTTCTTT.